The 32 T cell receptor beta chains below come from one sample, sequenced in a study of T cells in Graves' hyperthyroidism and ophthalmopathy. Amplification of TCR beta CDR3 regions was performed using RNA transcripts as template. The HTBI primer set served for first-round RT-PCR of the TCR CDR3. MiXCR, run by TCRdb on the multiplex PCR reads, gives a single entry per CDR3 protein. The sample lists 750,000 to 950,000 distinct CDR3 sequences; 38% were seen once. The sequenced material came from blood. The receptors here all came from a man aged 18 to 30 with Graves' hyperthyroidism.

This chain joins TRBV7-2 and TRBJ2-7; no definite D call. Between the trimmed V and J ends, which lost 5 bases and 7 bases, there was a span of 18 bases. The germline V gene has CDR1 SGHTA and CDR2 FQGNSA. The CDR3 is 14 amino acids. This chain's CDR3 is CASSPWTPGGEQYF. The CDR3 coding sequence is TGTGCCAGCAGCCCCTGGACCCCCGGTGGGGAGCAGTACTTC.

This clonotype was seen ten or more times. The chain is built from TRBV29-1 and TRBJ2-5; no definite D call. V shed 4 bases and J shed 7 bases, with 13 bases lying between them. The CDR3 consists of 12 residues. The germline V gene has CDR1 SQVTM and CDR2 ANQGSEA. The CDR3 DNA reads TGCAGCGTTGTATCCGTATTCGGGACCCAGTACTTC. Its translation is CSVVSVFGTQYF.

Concerning this clonotype: A much more abundant neighbour one base away suggests this may be a read error. The gene calls are TRBV7-9 and TRBJ1-5; tentatively, D is TRBD1 (6 bases). V was trimmed by 5 bases and J by 11 bases, leaving 13 bases between them. This CDR3 spans 12 amino acids. The germline CDR1 and CDR2 sequences are SEHNR and FQNEAQ (reference sequence). The CDR3 loop reads CASSRRGQSQHF. In DNA form, the CDR3 reads TGTGCCAGCAGCCGCCGGGGGCAGTCCCAGCATTTT.

This clonotype was seen only a few times. Its ends do not fully match the called genes, so a read error is possible. The chain carries TRBV10-3 and TRBJ2-7; D may be TRBD2 (6 bases). Germline-derived CDR1 and CDR2 are ENHRY and SYGVKD. CDR3 length: 19 residues. CDR3 loop: CAISESKGRPDRFSHEQYF. CDR3 bases: TGTGCCATCAGTGAGTCGAAGGGGAGGCCAGACCGTTTCTCCCACGAGCAGTACTTC.

This clonotype came up many times. J is TRBJ1-2 and V is TRBV6-6; D not resolved. The CDR3 length is 9 residues. V shed 5 bases and J shed 10 bases, with 5 bases lying between them. CDR1 and CDR2 (germline): MNHNY, SVGAGI (reference sequence). The CDR3 DNA reads as TGTGCCAGCAGTCCTCCCTACACCTTC. This gives the protein CASSPPYTF.

This clonotype showed up just a few times. The V call is TRBV6-6, the J call TRBJ1-2, with D perhaps TRBD1 (5 bases). V was clipped by 2 bases and J by 0 bases, with 10 bases between them. Looked up from germline, CDR1 is MNHNY and CDR2 is SVGAGI (reference sequence). This CDR3 is built from 15 residues. As DNA, the CDR3 is TGTGCCAGCAGTTACCCCGGGACGTCTAACTATGGCTACACCTTC. Its protein is CASSYPGTSNYGYTF.

The table lists this clonotype with many counts. CDR3 residues: CASSHTGGGANVLTF. CDR3 nucleotides: TGTGCCAGCAGCCACACAGGGGGTGGGGCCAACGTCCTGACTTTC. The gene calls are TRBV7-9 and TRBJ2-6, with 8 bases identical to TRBD1. The V and J ends lost 5 bases and 3 bases, in that order; junction bases with no gene match: 3. From germline, CDR1 is SEHNR and CDR2 FQNEAQ (reference sequence). This CDR3 contains 15 residues.

This clonotype has a handful of counts. This chain joins TRBV25-1 and TRBJ1-6, with D perhaps matching TRBD1 (5 bases). From germline, CDR1 is MGHDK and CDR2 SYGVNS. The CDR3 contains 13 residues. V was clipped by 6 bases and J by 9 bases, with 12 bases between them. CDR3 in DNA: TGTGCCAGCAGCCCTGGGGCCGCTTCACCCCTCCACTTT. Encoded protein: CASSPGAASPLHF.

This clonotype was seen only a few times. This chain links TRBV10-3 with TRBJ2-5; 9 bases map to TRBD1. This CDR3 is 12 amino acids long. J was trimmed by 2 bases and V by 11 bases; bases with no gene match: 3. CDR1 ENHRY and CDR2 SYGVKD come from the germline V gene. CDR3 DNA: TGTGCCGCCGGGACAGGGCAAGAGACCCAGTACTTC. It yields the protein CAAGTGQETQYF.

The V call is TRBV11-2, the J call TRBJ2-7; D is undetermined. This CDR3 contains 13 residues. V dropped 1 base and J dropped 9 bases, with 13 bases sitting between them. CDR1 is SGHAT, CDR2 FQNNGV, per germline. CDR3 nucleotides: TGTGCCAGCAGCTTAGCATCTCCGGTGGGGCAGTACTTC. Translating gives CASSLASPVGQYF.

This clonotype occurred many times. This rearrangement joins TRBV19 to TRBJ1-1; D might be TRBD1 (5 bases). The CDR3 runs 14 residues. From germline, CDR1 is LNHDA and CDR2 SQIVND (reference sequence). V was clipped by 7 bases and J by 2 bases, with 14 bases between them. CDR3 sequence (DNA): TGTGCCAGTAACCCTCGACAGAGTAACACTGAAGCTTTCTTT. It specifies CASNPRQSNTEAFF.

This sequence joins TRBV9 and TRBJ1-5; no firm D call. Trimming took off 9 bases at V and 8 bases at J, with 24 bases between the two ends. CDR1 SGDLS and CDR2 YYNGEE come from the germline V gene. The CDR3 runs 15 residues. The CDR3 nucleotides read TGTGCCACCTCCCCGGGCGCGGCAGCAAGAGAGCCCCAGCATTTT. Encoded protein: CATSPGAAAREPQHF. Looking up the rest from reference TRBV9 and TRBJ1-5 gives the full variable domain: DSGVTQTPKHLITATGQRVTLRCSPRSGDLSVYWYQQSLDQGLQFLIQYYNGEERAKGNILERFSAQQFPDLHSELNLSSLELGDSALYFCATSPGAAAREPQHFGDGTRLSIL.

The genes are TRBV4-2 and TRBJ2-5; 10 bases are a match to TRBD2. Germline V gene sequence: CDR1 LGHNA, CDR2 YNFKEQ. The junction had 9 bases not matched to a gene; V was cut back by 4 bases and J by 4 bases. This CDR3 has 16 amino acids. In DNA form, the CDR3 reads TGTGCCAGCAGCCTCTGGACTAGCGGAGCGGGAGAGACCCAGTACTTC. Translated: CASSLWTSGAGETQYF.

This clonotype was recorded a few times. This chain joins TRBV12-3 or TRBV12-4 and TRBJ1-1, with D perhaps TRBD1 (6 bases). This CDR3 contains 10 residues. V lost 7 bases and J 11 bases, leaving 11 bases between the germline ends. The CDR3 DNA is TGTGCCAGCATGGGGGGCGCGGCTTTCTTT. Translating gives CASMGGAAFF.

This clonotype was seen a handful of times. This chain uses TRBV5-6 with TRBJ1-5; a possible D gene is TRBD1 (6 bases). The CDR3 has 14 residues. Looked up from germline, CDR1 is SGHDT and CDR2 is YYEEEE. Trimming took 4 bases from V and 6 from J, leaving 14 bases between them. The DNA for the CDR3 is TGTGCCAGCAGCCTTTCCGGGGGCCTTCAGCCCCAGCATTTT. It codes for CASSLSGGLQPQHF.

The chain is built from TRBV7-9 and TRBJ2-7; unclear D gene. Germline V gene data show CDR1 as SEHNR and CDR2 as FQNEAQ (reference sequence). The germline V and J ends were trimmed by 5 bases and 1 base, with 12 bases remaining between them. The CDR3 loop spans 14 amino acids. CDR3 sequence (DNA): TGTGCCAGCAGCCAAGAGGCTACATCCTACGAGCAGTACTTC. Translation: CASSQEATSYEQYF. Filled out from reference TRBV7-9 and TRBJ2-7, the complete variable domain reads DTGVSQNPRHKITKRGQNVTFRCDPISEHNRLYWYRQTLGQGPEFLTYFQNEAQLEKSRLLSDRFSAERPKGSFSTLEIQRTEQGDSAMYLCASSQEATSYEQYFGPGTRLTVT.

J is TRBJ2-7 and V is TRBV19, with 9 bases identical to TRBD1. V trimming: 6 bases; J trimming: 4 bases; junction bases outside the gene matches: 7. CDR1 is LNHDA and CDR2 is SQIVND in the germline V gene (reference sequence). This CDR3 contains 14 residues. Here the CDR3 reads CASRPGQGGYEQYF. DNA of the CDR3: TGTGCCAGTAGGCCGGGACAGGGTGGATACGAGCAGTACTTC.

The CDR3 DNA follows: TGCAGCGTTGAAGGGCTGGGAACTGAAGCTTTCTTT. This sequence encodes CSVEGLGTEAFF. The chain joins TRBV29-1 to TRBJ1-1; D is ambiguous. Germline loops: CDR1 SQVTM, CDR2 ANQGSEA. Trimming pared 1 base from V and 5 bases from J, leaving 8 bases between. The CDR3 runs to 12 residues.

The J gene is TRBJ1-4, the V gene TRBV2; D is possibly TRBD1 (6 bases). V was shortened by 3 bases and J by 8 bases, with 22 bases between the two germline ends. Germline CDR1 and CDR2: SNHLY and FYNNEI. The CDR3 is 17 residues long. CDR3 nucleotides: TGTGCCAGCAGTGATAACCGTATGGGGGGCGGAGGGGAAAAACTGTTTTTT. This codes for CASSDNRMGGGGEKLFF.

The genes are TRBV10-3 and TRBJ1-6; a weak D match, TRBD1 (5 bases). The CDR3 totals 18 residues. Trimming left V 0 bases short and J 4 bases short, with 16 bases between. Germline values: CDR1 ENHRY, CDR2 SYGVKD. DNA for the CDR3: TGTGCCATCAGTGAGTCCGAGGACACAGTTTTTTATAATTCACCCCTCCACTTT. This encodes CAISESEDTVFYNSPLHF.

The chain joins TRBV29-1 to TRBJ2-5; TRBD2 is a possible D gene (6 bases). Germline lookup yields CDR1 SQVTM and CDR2 ANQGSEA. V was clipped by 4 bases and J by 5 bases, with 17 bases between them. The CDR3 has 14 amino acids. The CDR3 sequence is CSVVSGGVGETQYF. CDR3 bases: TGCAGCGTTGTGTCAGGCGGGGTCGGCGAGACCCAGTACTTC.

On this clonotype itself: A much larger clone lies one base from this, so it may be a read error. This chain connects TRBV10-3 to TRBJ1-2; no clear D. This CDR3 region has 12 residues. Germline V gene sequence: CDR1 ENHRY, CDR2 SYGVKD. In DNA, the CDR3 is TGTGCCGTCAGTGAGTCGAACTATGGCTACACCTTC. Protein sequence: CAVSESNYGYTF.

The chain's CDR3 is CSAGGYRVRDTEAFF. Here the CDR3 DNA reads TGCAGTGCTGGAGGGTACAGGGTGCGGGACACTGAAGCTTTCTTT. This rearrangement joins TRBV20-1 to TRBJ1-1, with a weak D call TRBD1 (6 bases). V was pared by 5 bases and J by 3 bases, with 19 bases between. The CDR3 runs to 15 residues. Per germline, CDR1 DFQATT and CDR2 SNEGSKA (reference sequence).

This clonotype showed up many times. The chain has TRBV10-3 and TRBJ1-2, with D uncertain. The V and J ends lost 2 bases and 3 bases respectively, with 7 bases between them. The CDR3 is made up of 13 amino acids. Germline CDR1 and CDR2: ENHRY and SYGVKD. CDR3 in DNA: TGTGCCATCAGTGAGAATGCGGACTATGGCTACACCTTC. Translating it yields CAISENADYGYTF.

This clonotype was recorded many times. This sequence joins TRBV7-9 and TRBJ1-3; the D is unclear. Looked up from germline, CDR1 is SEHNR and CDR2 is FQNEAQ (reference sequence). This CDR3 is 11 amino acids long. With 5 bases removed from V and 4 bases from J, the gap between germline ends came to 3 bases. CDR3 sequence: CASSRGNTIYF. The CDR3 DNA reads TGTGCCAGCAGCCGCGGAAACACCATATATTTT.

The rearrangement uses TRBV12-3 or TRBV12-4 and TRBJ1-4, with no clear D. The CDR3 runs 14 residues. The V end was cut by 3 bases, the J end by 5 bases, with 10 bases between. The CDR3 DNA reads as TGTGCCAGCAGTTTTGGATTAACGAATGAAAAACTGTTTTTT. Translating gives CASSFGLTNEKLFF.

V gene TRBV9 combines with J gene TRBJ1-6; the match to TRBD1 covers 11 bases. Per germline, CDR1 SGDLS and CDR2 YYNGEE. This CDR3 contains 15 residues. V lost 3 bases, J lost 8 bases, and 4 bases stayed unmatched. This CDR3 reads CASSERTGGDSPLHF. CDR3 DNA sequence: TGTGCCAGCAGCGAGAGGACAGGGGGCGATTCACCCCTCCACTTT. The full variable domain, in which reference TRBV9 and TRBJ1-6 provide the parts outside the CDR3, is DSGVTQTPKHLITATGQRVTLRCSPRSGDLSVYWYQQSLDQGLQFLIQYYNGEERAKGNILERFSAQQFPDLHSELNLSSLELGDSALYFCASSERTGGDSPLHFGNGTRLTVT.

This clonotype appeared many times. The chain joins TRBV7-8 to TRBJ2-7, with D unclear. Trimming stripped 0 bases from V and 6 bases from J, with 9 bases between. This CDR3 contains 13 residues. Looked up from germline, CDR1 is SGHVS and CDR2 is FQNEAQ. The CDR3: CASSLAGASEQYF. For the CDR3, the DNA is TGTGCCAGCAGCTTAGCGGGCGCGTCCGAGCAGTACTTC.

There are many counts of this clonotype. V is TRBV10-3 and J is TRBJ2-5; a weak D match, TRBD2 (6 bases). With 7 bases removed from V and 1 base from J, the gap between germline ends came to 13 bases. Germline V gene sequence: CDR1 ENHRY, CDR2 SYGVKD. The CDR3 extends over 14 amino acids. CDR3 residues: CAIKAGTSQETQYF. The CDR3 coding sequence is TGTGCCATCAAGGCGGGGACTTCCCAAGAGACCCAGTACTTC.

This clonotype was found many times. The chain is built from TRBV10-2 and TRBJ2-5; the match to TRBD2 covers 7 bases. This CDR3 comprises 12 residues. The germline gives CDR1 WSHSY, CDR2 SAAADI. The J segment lost 5 bases and the V segment lost 7 bases, leaving 4 bases of the junction unmatched. CDR3 protein: CASNGGRETQYF. CDR3 nucleotide sequence: TGCGCCAGCAACGGGGGGAGGGAGACCCAGTACTTC.

This sequence joins TRBV5-6 and TRBJ1-1, with D perhaps matching TRBD1 (5 bases). The CDR3 totals 13 residues. Trimming stripped 6 bases from V and 5 bases from J, with 14 bases between. Germline values: CDR1 SGHDT, CDR2 YYEEEE. This CDR3 is CASNLGAATEAFF. DNA of the CDR3: TGTGCCAGCAACCTAGGGGCAGCAACTGAAGCTTTCTTT. Full variable domain (remainder filled in from reference TRBV5-6 and TRBJ1-1): DAGVTQSPTHLIKTRGQQVTLRCSPKSGHDTVSWYQQALGQGPQFIFQYYEEEERQRGNFPDRFSGHQFPNYSSELNVNALLLGDSALYLCASNLGAATEAFFGQGTRLTVV.

This clonotype was recorded only once. Given a much more abundant clone one base away, this may be a read error. CDR3 protein: CASSLAGSAQPQHF. The CDR3 DNA sequence: TGTGCCAGCAGTTTAGCAGGGTCCGCACAGCCCCAGCATTTT. This chain joins TRBV12-3 or TRBV12-4 and TRBJ1-5; D is undetermined. V was shortened by 0 bases and J by 7 bases, with 10 bases between the two germline ends. The CDR3 is made up of 14 amino acids.